This T cell receptor (beta chain) stems from a study of T cell responses to AZD1222 COVID-19 vaccine. Study-level points and caveats: Seropositive status at baseline applied to only six AZD1222 recipients.

Method: immunoSEQ multiplex PCR; TCRdb's copy keeps in-frame clones and lacks some. The table shows more than 150,000 clones, with about nine tenths occurring only once. A single count supports this clone. The antigen is not known. The origin of this receptor is an adult who received the AZD1222 COVID-19 vaccine. The specimen was peripheral blood, collected 28 days after the second AZD1222 dose.

CDR3 loop: CASSALWVALSTDTQYF. DNA of the CDR3: TGTGCCAGTAGTGCCCTCTGGGTAGCGCTGAGCACAGATACGCAGTATTTT. This rearrangement joins TRBV19 to TRBJ2-3; D possibly corresponds to TRBD2 (5 bases). V gave up 5 bases and J gave up 0 bases, with 18 bases separating them. This CDR3 comprises 17 residues. From germline, CDR1 is LNHDA and CDR2 SQIVND (reference sequence).